This entry features one T cell receptor (beta chain) sequence. Its target is unknown. In the PCR, 60 Vbeta and 13 Jbeta primers were used. Only in-frame clones appear in the TCRdb table, and some are missing; sequencing was by immunoSEQ multiplex PCR. The sample holds about 180,000 clones, 75% seen once. The V end lost 6 bases, the J end lost 0 bases, and 11 bases lay between the germline ends. The CDR3 covers 14 residues. Germline lookup yields CDR1 MDHEN and CDR2 SYDVKM. These data come from a study of cytomegalovirus exposure and HLA in healthy donors. Overall study results and limits: Presence/absence analyses assumed roughly uniform sequencing depth across donors, which may not hold.

The chain is built from TRBV28 and TRBJ1-2; perhaps TRBD1 as D (5 bases). The sequence was obtained from a male donor in good health and CMV-seronegative. Sequencing was performed on PBMCs. CDR3 in DNA: TGTGCCAGCAGCAGGGTTCTAGCTAACTATGGCTACACCTTC. It is translated as CASSRVLANYGYTF.